The 17 T cell receptor beta chains below come from one sample, sequenced in a study of CD8 T cells in ankylosing spondylitis. TCRdb itself ran the 5' RACE reads through MiXCR, one entry per CDR3 protein. The repertoire has about 270,000 distinct CDR3 sequences, around 32% of them found once; the top ten carry about 4.2%. Input material: blood, either unsorted or a sorted T cell fraction (not recorded which). These receptors were collected from a male donor with ankylosing spondylitis or in good health (not recorded which).

CDR3 nucleotides: TGTGCCATCAGTGAGTCGAATCCTGGGGAGACCCAGTACTTC. This sequence encodes CAISESNPGETQYF. The chain links TRBV10-3 to TRBJ2-5; D call uncertain. V lost 0 bases and J 5 bases, leaving 10 bases between the germline ends. The CDR3 sequence is 14 residues long. The V gene's germline CDR1 is ENHRY and CDR2 SYGVKD.

The chain recombines TRBV29-1 with TRBJ1-3; D unresolved. The V gene's germline CDR1 is SQVTM and CDR2 ANQGSEA. This CDR3 has 11 amino acids. Trimming removed 5 bases at V and 7 bases at J, with 9 bases between. In nucleotides, the CDR3 is TGCAGCGTTCCCCGACTTAACACCATATATTTT. Its protein product is CSVPRLNTIYF.

This clonotype occurred many times. The V and J genes are TRBV6-5 and TRBJ1-2, with TRBD1 as a possible D gene (5 bases). The CDR3 runs to 15 residues. V lost 0 bases and J 0 bases, leaving 8 bases between the germline ends. Per the germline V gene, CDR1 is MNHEY and CDR2 is SVGAGI. CDR3 region: CASSYSRGSNYGYTF. The CDR3 DNA sequence: TGTGCCAGCAGTTACTCTCGGGGGTCTAACTATGGCTACACCTTC.

This chain links TRBV6-1 with TRBJ2-7; D is unresolved. The CDR3 has 13 residues. The V gene lost 0 bases and the J gene lost 3 bases, with 6 bases spanning the gap. The germline V gene has CDR1 MNHNS and CDR2 SASEGT. CDR3 loop: CASSEAGSYEQYF. In DNA form, the CDR3 reads TGTGCCAGCAGTGAAGCAGGCAGCTACGAGCAGTACTTC.

With respect to this clonotype: Without the conserved terminal phenylalanine or tryptophan, this CDR3 likely stems from a read error. The V call is TRBV7-2, the J call TRBJ2-5, with D perhaps matching TRBD1 or TRBD2 (5 bases each). Germline values: CDR1 SGHTA, CDR2 FQGNSA. The ends were cut back, 3 bases at V and 3 bases at J, with 8 bases in the middle. This CDR3 region has 13 residues. CDR3 region: CASSFVGEETQYL. For the CDR3, the DNA is TGTGCCAGCAGCTTCGTGGGGGAAGAGACCCAGTACTTG.

DNA of the CDR3: TGTGCCAGCAGTCTTAACAGTGGCCTAGCGGGGGAGACCCAGTACTTC. Its protein product is CASSLNSGLAGETQYF. The rearrangement links TRBV7-8 to TRBJ2-5, with 9 bases lining up with TRBD2. CDR3 size: 16 residues. Per germline, CDR1 SGHVS and CDR2 FQNEAQ. The V segment lost 6 bases and the J segment 5 bases; nucleotides outside the gene matches: 13.

The V call is TRBV5-1, the J call TRBJ1-1; 8 bases agree with TRBD1. The CDR3 contains 14 residues. Germline lookup yields CDR1 SGHRS and CDR2 YFSETQ. Trimming at V came to 4 bases and at J to 2 bases, leaving 4 bases not matched to a gene. The CDR3 region is CASSRDRPNTEAFF. CDR3 nucleotides: TGCGCCAGCAGCCGGGACAGGCCTAACACTGAAGCTTTCTTT.

The sample holds a few counts of this clonotype. The gene calls are TRBV7-9 and TRBJ2-3; D is undetermined. The CDR3 totals 13 residues. The V end lost 9 bases, the J end lost 0 bases, and 10 bases lay between the germline ends. CDR1 is SEHNR and CDR2 is FQNEAQ in the germline V gene (reference sequence). CDR3 coding DNA: TGTGCCAGTTGGGGATCTAGCACAGATACGCAGTATTTT. Protein product: CASWGSSTDTQYF.

The rearrangement links TRBV20-1 to TRBJ2-3; D unclear. The V end was cut by 1 base, the J end by 6 bases, with 17 bases between. The CDR3 has 15 amino acids. Germline-derived CDR1 and CDR2 are DFQATT and SNEGSKA (reference sequence). Here the CDR3 DNA reads TGCAGTGCTAGAGGGGGATCTGGACGATGGGATACGCAGTATTTT. Residues: CSARGGSGRWDTQYF.

The chain is built from TRBV9 and TRBJ1-1; D unresolved. Looked up from germline, CDR1 is SGDLS and CDR2 is YYNGEE. V lost 1 base and J 1 base, leaving 5 bases between the germline ends. The CDR3 is 13 amino acids. The CDR3 DNA sequence: TGTGCCAGCAGCGTAAAGGGGAACACTGAAGCTTTCTTT. This encodes CASSVKGNTEAFF.

The CDR3 reads CASRQGQGTYEQYF. For the CDR3, the DNA is TGTGCCAGCAGACAGGGACAGGGGACCTACGAGCAGTACTTC. V usage is TRBV6-1 and J usage is TRBJ2-7, with 10 bases that match TRBD1. Germline loops: CDR1 MNHNS, CDR2 SASEGT. J was trimmed by 2 bases and V by 6 bases; bases with no gene match: 4. The CDR3 has 14 amino acids.

This clonotype turned up a few times. J is TRBJ2-3 and V is TRBV6-5, with TRBD2 matching 7 bases. V shed 2 bases, J shed 0 bases, and the junction held 5 bases outside the gene matches. The CDR3 runs to 16 residues. Germline CDR1 is MNHEY and CDR2 is SVGAGI. CDR3: CASSYQRGPSTDTQYF. Here the CDR3 DNA reads TGTGCCAGCAGTTACCAGCGGGGACCCAGCACAGATACGCAGTATTTT.

This clonotype was counted between two and nine times. The chain couples TRBV7-3 to TRBJ2-5; D is ambiguous. Germline V gene sequence: CDR1 SGHTA, CDR2 FQGTGA. The V end lost 0 bases, the J end lost 1 base, and 9 bases lay between the germline ends. This CDR3 has 15 residues. The CDR3 region is CASSLTGSPQETQYF. Here the CDR3 DNA reads TGTGCCAGCAGCTTAACGGGGTCTCCCCAAGAGACCCAGTACTTC.

This chain joins TRBV29-1 and TRBJ2-7, with TRBD1 identical over 7 bases. Germline V gene lookup returns CDR1 SQVTM and CDR2 ANQGSEA. V gave up 2 bases and J gave up 0 bases; unmatched junction bases: 1. This CDR3 region has 13 residues. The CDR3 DNA is TGCAGCGTTGAAAGGGACAGCTCCTACGAGCAGTACTTC. This encodes CSVERDSSYEQYF.

This chain connects TRBV27 to TRBJ2-7; D not resolved. This CDR3 contains 13 residues. The ends were cut back, 6 bases at V and 4 bases at J, with 13 bases in the middle. Germline-derived CDR1 and CDR2 are MNHEY and SMNVEV (reference sequence). In DNA form, the CDR3 reads TGTGCCAGCAGAAGGAACGACAAGTACGAGCAGTACTTC. Residues: CASRRNDKYEQYF.

The chain is built from TRBV7-8 and TRBJ1-3, with D hard to call. Germline-derived CDR1 and CDR2 are SGHVS and FQNEAQ. The V end was cut by 7 bases, the J end by 0 bases, with 16 bases between. The CDR3 extends over 16 amino acids. The CDR3 DNA sequence: TGTGCCAGCAACCCCCGTTCCGGATCCTCTGGAAACACCATATATTTT. Translating it yields CASNPRSGSSGNTIYF.

The table lists this clonotype with a few counts. The V and J genes are TRBV9 and TRBJ1-2; D possibly corresponds to TRBD1 (5 bases). The CDR3 loop spans 15 amino acids. Germline CDR1 SGDLS, CDR2 YYNGEE. The germline V and J ends were trimmed by 2 bases and 5 bases, with 16 bases remaining between them. CDR3: CASSVGDPSMYGYTF. The DNA of the CDR3 is TGTGCCAGCAGCGTGGGGGACCCCTCCATGTATGGCTACACCTTC.